Listed here are 30 T cell receptor beta chains from one sample, sequenced in a study of T cell responses to AZD1222 COVID-19 vaccine. Clones were sequenced by immunoSEQ multiplex PCR, and TCRdb holds only the in-frame ones, with some missing. The profile shows more than 80,000 clones, almost 90% of them singletons. The specimen comprised peripheral blood, sampled on day 0 of AZD1222 vaccination. These receptors originate from an adult in good health.

This clone was counted only a few times. The chain is built from TRBV5-1 and TRBJ2-2; 13 bases are shared with TRBD2. Germline values: CDR1 SGHRS, CDR2 YFSETQ. With 10 bases clipped from V and 7 bases from J, the junction kept 13 bases outside the gene matches. CDR3 length: 16 amino acids. This CDR3 is CARPELAGGPGGELFF. In nucleotides, the CDR3 is TGCGCCCGCCCGGAACTAGCGGGAGGGCCAGGCGGGGAGCTGTTTTTT.

The rearrangement links TRBV11-2 to TRBJ2-1; D is unresolved. From germline, CDR1 is SGHAT and CDR2 FQNNGV. The CDR3 covers 15 residues. V lost 0 bases, J lost 1 base, and 7 bases lay in between. The CDR3 bases are TGTGCCAGCAGCTTAGAGGGAATATCCTACAATGAGCAGTTCTTC. Residues: CASSLEGISYNEQFF.

This chain connects TRBV24-1 to TRBJ2-3, with D perhaps matching TRBD2 (5 bases). Germline values: CDR1 KGHDR, CDR2 SFDVKD. V was clipped by 8 bases and J by 0 bases, with 8 bases between them. The CDR3 extends over 13 amino acids. The CDR3 reads CATIGGSTDTQYF. The CDR3 DNA follows: TGTGCCACCATCGGCGGGAGCACAGATACGCAGTATTTT.

The chain links TRBV24-1 to TRBJ1-5, with 8 bases matching TRBD1. The V gene end was trimmed by 9 bases and the J gene end by 1 base; junction bases not matched to a gene: 4. The length of the CDR3 is 14 residues. The germline gives CDR1 KGHDR, CDR2 SFDVKD. The CDR3 here is CATASGGSNQPQHF. The CDR3 region has the DNA TGTGCCACCGCCTCAGGGGGCAGCAATCAGCCCCAGCATTTT.

The CDR3 nucleotides read TGTGCCAGCAGCTTAGAAGGGAACGGCTACACCTTC. It yields the protein CASSLEGNGYTF. The chain couples TRBV11-2 to TRBJ1-2; no firm D call. Germline V gives CDR1 SGHAT, CDR2 FQNNGV. This CDR3 region has 12 residues. The ends were cut back, 0 bases at V and 8 bases at J, with 7 bases in the middle.

The chain joins TRBV30 to TRBJ1-5; maybe TRBD1 (5 bases). Germline V gene data show CDR1 as GTSNPN and CDR2 as SVGIG (reference sequence). Trimming shortened V by 3 bases and J by 3 bases, and 15 bases separated the two germline ends. The CDR3 consists of 15 residues. The CDR3 region is CAWSRRDRNNQPQHF. The CDR3 DNA reads TGTGCCTGGAGCCGCCGGGACCGAAACAATCAGCCCCAGCATTTT.

This clone has just one count. V and J are TRBV6-5 and TRBJ1-3; TRBD1 matches 7 bases. The CDR3 covers 15 residues. After removal of 2 bases from V and 1 base from J, the junction contained 2 bases not matched to a gene. Per germline, CDR1 MNHEY and CDR2 SVGAGI. CDR3 nucleotides: TGTGCCAGCAGTTACACGGGACAGTCTGGAAACACCATATATTTT. This translates into CASSYTGQSGNTIYF.

The chain uses TRBV6-5 and TRBJ2-7, with 13 bases fitting TRBD2. Per germline, CDR1 MNHEY and CDR2 SVGAGI. V was clipped by 6 bases and J by 6 bases; unmatched bases: 5. The CDR3 extends over 14 amino acids. The DNA for the CDR3 is TGTGCCAGCAGAGGACTAGCGGGAGCGCCCGAGCAGTACTTC. This encodes CASRGLAGAPEQYF.

The CDR3 coding sequence is TGCGCCAGCAGGGCCACTGACAGGGCAGTGAACACTGAAGCTTTCTTT. This codes for CASRATDRAVNTEAFF. The rearrangement joins TRBV10-2 to TRBJ1-1; 7 nucleotides align to TRBD1. Trimming at V came to 6 bases and at J to 0 bases, leaving 10 bases not matched to a gene. Germline V gene data show CDR1 as WSHSY and CDR2 as SAAADI. The CDR3 consists of 16 residues.

The chain uses TRBV5-6 and TRBJ1-1, with 7 bases aligning to TRBD1. The ends lost 2 bases at V and 1 base at J; junction bases unmatched: 5. The CDR3 spans 15 residues. Germline assignment: CDR1 SGHDT and CDR2 YYEEEE. The CDR3 here is CASSFHRQGNTEAFF. DNA of the CDR3: TGTGCCAGCAGCTTTCACCGACAGGGGAACACTGAAGCTTTCTTT.

The chain employs TRBV7-2 and TRBJ2-2; 7 nucleotides match TRBD2. The length of the CDR3 is 17 residues. Germline-derived CDR1 and CDR2 are SGHTA and FQGNSA. The trim removed 0 bases at V and 4 bases at J, leaving 8 bases unmatched. In DNA, the CDR3 is TGTGCCAGCAGCTTAGCGAGGGCGGGAGCTGGCACCGGGGAGCTGTTTTTT. Its protein product is CASSLARAGAGTGELFF.

V gene TRBV7-9 combines with J gene TRBJ2-7, with a tentative D call TRBD2 (5 bases). The germline V gene has CDR1 SEHNR and CDR2 FQNEAQ (reference sequence). This CDR3 contains 14 residues. V lost 5 bases, J lost 4 bases, and 15 bases lay in between. The CDR3 protein is CASSPVPTSYEQYF. The CDR3 region has the DNA TGTGCCAGCAGCCCCGTCCCAACTAGTTACGAGCAGTACTTC. The complete variable domain, with remaining parts taken from reference TRBV7-9 and TRBJ2-7, reads DTGVSQNPRHKITKRGQNVTFRCDPISEHNRLYWYRQTLGQGPEFLTYFQNEAQLEKSRLLSDRFSAERPKGSFSTLEIQRTEQGDSAMYLCASSPVPTSYEQYFGPGTRLTVT.

This clone was detected only once. The CDR3 region is CASREGLSYTF. In DNA form, the CDR3 reads TGTGCCAGCAGGGAAGGACTGTCCTACACCTTC. The chain joins TRBV27 to TRBJ1-2; D not resolved. The CDR3 spans 11 residues. CDR1 MNHEY and CDR2 SMNVEV come from the germline V gene (reference sequence). Trimming took 6 bases from V and 10 from J, leaving 12 bases between them.

This chain joins TRBV6-6 and TRBJ2-2; weak D call: TRBD2 (6 bases). V lost 9 bases and J lost 1, with 12 bases in between. The length of the CDR3 is 14 residues. From germline, CDR1 is MNHNY and CDR2 SVGAGI (reference sequence). The CDR3 DNA follows: TGTGCCAGTAAACCGGGGGTGAACACCGGGGAGCTGTTTTTT. This encodes CASKPGVNTGELFF.

The chain has TRBV11-2 and TRBJ1-5; no clear D. V lost 0 bases to trimming and J lost 6 bases, with 6 bases between them. Germline values: CDR1 SGHAT, CDR2 FQNNGV. The CDR3 has 13 residues. The CDR3 DNA reads as TGTGCCAGCAGCTTAGAGGTCGCTCAGCCCCAGCATTTT. The encoded protein is CASSLEVAQPQHF.

The gene calls are TRBV3-1 (or the pseudogene TRBV3-2) and TRBJ2-1, with TRBD2 matching 8 bases. Germline-derived CDR1 and CDR2 are LGHDT and YNNKEL (reference sequence). The ends lost 3 bases at V and 6 bases at J; junction bases unmatched: 4. This CDR3 contains 14 residues. The CDR3 reads CASSQLAGSNEQFF. CDR3 bases: TGTGCCAGCAGCCAGCTAGCGGGCAGCAATGAGCAGTTCTTC.

This chain links TRBV6-2 or TRBV6-3 with TRBJ2-7; possible D gene TRBD1, 5 bases. CDR1 and CDR2 (germline): MNHEY, SVGEGT. V shed 2 bases and J shed 9 bases, with 8 bases lying between them. This CDR3 contains 11 residues. In nucleotides, the CDR3 is TGTGCCAGCAGTTACCCCCAGGGGCAGTACTTC. Amino acid sequence: CASSYPQGQYF.

The rearrangement uses TRBV4-1 and TRBJ2-1; possible D gene TRBD1, 5 bases. This CDR3 region has 16 residues. With 2 bases removed from V and 0 bases from J, the gap between germline ends came to 11 bases. The V gene's germline CDR1 is MGHRA and CDR2 YSYEKL. CDR3 nucleotide sequence: TGCGCCAGCAGCCAACATACAGGAAACTCCTACAATGAGCAGTTCTTC. Protein: CASSQHTGNSYNEQFF.

The V and J genes are TRBV28 and TRBJ1-3; TRBD1 is a possible D gene (6 bases). The CDR3 totals 17 residues. The V gene lost 3 bases and the J gene lost 1 base, with 16 bases spanning the gap. Per the germline V gene, CDR1 is MDHEN and CDR2 is SYDVKM. The CDR3 protein is CASSLGGSLTSGNTIYF. The CDR3 DNA follows: TGTGCCAGCAGTTTGGGGGGCTCACTAACTTCTGGAAACACCATATATTTT.

The chain has TRBV6-2 or TRBV6-3 and TRBJ1-2; the match to TRBD1 covers 7 bases. This CDR3 is built from 13 residues. The V gene's germline CDR1 is MNHEY and CDR2 SVGEGT. V was clipped by 6 bases and J by 8 bases; unmatched bases: 9. CDR3 region: CASSLTRGWGYTF. Here the CDR3 DNA reads TGTGCCAGCAGCCTCACCAGGGGGTGGGGCTACACCTTC.

As DNA, the CDR3 is TGTGCCACCAGCACACAACAGGGGGGCGGCTACACCTTC. Its protein product is CATSTQQGGGYTF. The V gene is TRBV15, the J gene TRBJ1-2; 8 bases map to TRBD1. The CDR3 has 13 residues. CDR1 is LNHNV and CDR2 is YYDKDF in the germline V gene (reference sequence). J gave up 8 bases and V 4 bases, and 6 bases lay outside the gene matches.

J is TRBJ1-2 and V is TRBV10-3; 7 bases map to TRBD1. Germline V gives CDR1 ENHRY, CDR2 SYGVKD. After removal of 10 bases from V and 5 bases from J, the junction contained 16 bases not matched to a gene. This CDR3 region has 15 residues. This CDR3 is CATRDSTGVFYGYTF. The CDR3 nucleotides are TGTGCCACTCGGGACAGCACTGGGGTGTTTTATGGCTACACCTTC.

The chain employs TRBV7-2 and TRBJ2-2; tentative D call: TRBD2 (6 bases). The CDR3 length is 16 residues. Deletions cut 4 bases from V and 4 bases from J, with 16 bases between. CDR1 is SGHTA, CDR2 FQGNSA, per germline. The CDR3 spells CASSYPPGSSTGELFF. CDR3 bases: TGTGCCAGCAGCTACCCCCCCGGGAGCTCCACCGGGGAGCTGTTTTTT.

The chain joins TRBV10-3 to TRBJ1-1; a weak D match, TRBD1 (6 bases). The V end lost 3 bases, the J end lost 2 bases, and 13 bases lay between the germline ends. The CDR3 covers 15 residues. CDR1 ENHRY and CDR2 SYGVKD come from the germline V gene. The CDR3: CAISDSTGSNTEAFF. The CDR3 nucleotides are TGTGCCATCAGTGACTCTACAGGGTCAAACACTGAAGCTTTCTTT.

This chain joins TRBV3-1 (or the pseudogene TRBV3-2) and TRBJ1-3; D is uncertain. The germline V and J ends were trimmed by 1 base and 8 bases, with 6 bases remaining between them. CDR3 length: 12 residues. Germline CDR1 LGHDT, CDR2 YNNKEL (reference sequence). The CDR3 DNA sequence: TGTGCCAGCAGCCAAGTTAGCGACACCATATATTTT. Its translation: CASSQVSDTIYF.

V gene TRBV29-1 combines with J gene TRBJ1-1; the D gene is possibly TRBD1 (5 bases). The V gene's germline CDR1 is SQVTM and CDR2 ANQGSEA. This CDR3 comprises 13 residues. V was pared by 7 bases and J by 0 bases, with 12 bases between. Here the CDR3 DNA reads TGCAGCGGGGGACGTTCCATGAACACTGAAGCTTTCTTT. It yields the protein CSGGRSMNTEAFF.

The rearrangement links TRBV20-1 to TRBJ1-3; D gene unclear. Trimming stripped 3 bases from V and 0 bases from J, with 9 bases between. Germline-derived CDR1 and CDR2 are DFQATT and SNEGSKA (reference sequence). The CDR3 is 14 residues long. CDR3 protein: CSASPGSSGNTIYF. The CDR3 DNA follows: TGCAGTGCTAGTCCCGGGAGCTCTGGAAACACCATATATTTT.

This chain uses TRBV5-6 with TRBJ2-5; 11 positions agree with TRBD2. The germline gives CDR1 SGHDT, CDR2 YYEEEE. The CDR3 has 14 residues. V shed 4 bases, J shed 4 bases, and the junction held 3 bases outside the gene matches. In nucleotides, the CDR3 is TGTGCCAGCAGCCTAGCGGGAGGTGGAGAGACCCAGTACTTC. It translates to CASSLAGGGETQYF.

The chain joins TRBV11-2 to TRBJ2-7, with D perhaps matching TRBD1 (6 bases). In germline, CDR1 is SGHAT, CDR2 FQNNGV. CDR3 length equals 16 residues. V lost 1 base and J lost 9, with 22 bases in between. The CDR3 here is CASSLAGEFFLLGQYF. As DNA, the CDR3 is TGTGCCAGCAGCTTAGCAGGGGAATTTTTTTTATTGGGGCAGTACTTC.

The genes are TRBV5-4 and TRBJ1-6; D may be TRBD1 (5 bases). The CDR3 contains 16 residues. Trimming took off 5 bases at V and 5 bases at J, with 17 bases between the two ends. Germline CDR1 is SGHNT and CDR2 is YYREEE (reference sequence). CDR3 sequence: CASSLGHAVNNSPLHF. The CDR3 DNA is TGTGCCAGCAGTCTTGGACACGCAGTAAATAATTCACCCCTCCACTTT.